This record covers a single T cell receptor beta chain. The data were obtained in a study of blood T cell repertoires in COVID-19. Across the study: Sites across the United States, Italy and Spain contributed samples from acute and convalescent COVID-19. The analysed material was cDNA or gDNA that came from T cells, B-cell-depleted T cells, or PBMCs.

In the original processing: By means of reference gene primer amplification, nucleated cell counts were estimated. Clones were read by immunoSEQ multiplex PCR, and TCRdb kept only the in-frame ones, dropping some. The D gene and trimming were derived from the DNA, and the V and J assignments and clone size from that table. The table shows roughly 140,000 clones, with around 80% occurring only once. The CDR3 loop spans 13 amino acids. Germline V lookup: CDR1 LNHDA, CDR2 SQIVND (reference sequence). J gave up 4 bases and V 7 bases, and 2 bases lay outside the gene matches. V usage is TRBV19 and J usage is TRBJ2-1; 9 bases agree with TRBD2. This TCR was sampled from a woman aged 45-65 years with acute or convalescent COVID-19. Sample: peripheral blood. CDR3 coding DNA: TGTGCCAGTAAAAGCGGGGGGTACAATGAGCAGTTCTTC. It translates to CASKSGGYNEQFF.